Following are 8 T cell receptor beta chains from one sample sequenced in a study of T cells in Graves' hyperthyroidism and ophthalmopathy. RNA transcripts were the template for amplifying TCR beta CDR3 regions. RT-PCR in the first round (using the HTBI primer set) targeted the TCR CDR3. TCRdb passed the multiplex PCR reads through MiXCR, listing each CDR3 protein once. Of some 740,000 distinct CDR3 sequences listed, 12% to 15% are singletons. Sequencing was carried out using blood. Receptor source: a young woman with Graves' hyperthyroidism.

Ten or more counts support this clonotype. The chain combines TRBV11-3 with TRBJ2-7, with 8 bases identical to TRBD1. Unmatched junction bases numbered 7, after V lost 1 base and J lost 5 bases. The CDR3 runs 15 residues. Looked up from germline, CDR1 is SGHNT and CDR2 is YENEEA. CDR3 DNA: TGTGCCAGCAGCTTAGGGACAGGGAGCAGGAACGAGCAGTACTTC. Its protein is CASSLGTGSRNEQYF.

This chain joins TRBV12-3 or TRBV12-4 and TRBJ1-4; D is possibly TRBD1 (6 bases). V was pared by 2 bases and J by 8 bases, with 15 bases between. The CDR3 sequence is 15 residues long. The CDR3 DNA sequence: TGTGCCAGCAGTTTATTTCAGGGGACTTCGGAAAAACTGTTTTTT. Protein sequence: CASSLFQGTSEKLFF.

The J gene is TRBJ2-1, the V gene TRBV9; D gene ambiguous. The CDR3 extends over 13 amino acids. Per germline, CDR1 SGDLS and CDR2 YYNGEE. V dropped 0 bases and J dropped 6 bases, with 7 bases sitting between them. CDR3 protein: CASSVAEPNEQFF. DNA of the CDR3: TGTGCCAGCAGCGTAGCGGAACCCAATGAGCAGTTCTTC.

This chain joins TRBV6-1 and TRBJ2-7; D is perhaps TRBD1 (6 bases). CDR3 length: 13 amino acids. Germline lookup yields CDR1 MNHNS and CDR2 SASEGT. Trimming left V 6 bases short and J 4 bases short, with 13 bases between. The chain's CDR3 is CASRLTGDYEQYF. The CDR3 bases are TGTGCCAGCAGACTGACAGGCGATTACGAGCAGTACTTC.

This rearrangement joins TRBV5-1 to TRBJ2-5, with TRBD1 as a possible D gene (6 bases). The CDR3 has 15 amino acids. Trimming pared 6 bases from V and 5 bases from J, leaving 20 bases between. In germline, CDR1 is SGHRS, CDR2 YFSETQ. Written as DNA, the CDR3 is TGCGCCAGCATCATAAATGGGGGCTGGAAGGAGACCCAGTACTTC. Residues: CASIINGGWKETQYF.

The chain has TRBV7-8 and TRBJ2-1; TRBD2 matches 10 bases. This CDR3 comprises 24 residues. Germline loops: CDR1 SGHVS, CDR2 FQNEAQ. V dropped 6 bases and J dropped 3; count of bases not matched to a gene: 32. The CDR3 DNA reads as TGTGCCAGCAGACTAACGTCGGTTGCAACGGGACTAGCGCTCTCGTTTCGAGGCTACAATGAGCAGTTCTTC. Translating it yields CASRLTSVATGLALSFRGYNEQFF.

This clonotype was recorded at least ten times. The chain uses TRBV4-1 and TRBJ1-3; possibly TRBD1 for D (5 bases). Trimming stripped 5 bases from V and 0 bases from J, with 14 bases between. CDR1 is MGHRA, CDR2 YSYEKL, per germline. This CDR3 is 16 amino acids long. CDR3 nucleotides: TGCGCCAGCAGCTCCCATATCGGACACTCTGGAAACACCATATATTTT. Its translation is CASSSHIGHSGNTIYF.

This clonotype was found a few times. CDR3 nucleotide sequence: TGCAGTGCTAGAGATAGGACGGGCGATTGGTATGGCAATCAGCCCCAGCATTTT. Amino acid sequence: CSARDRTGDWYGNQPQHF. The V and J genes are TRBV20-1 and TRBJ1-5, with D uncertain. The V and J ends lost 0 bases and 2 bases respectively, with 20 bases between them. The CDR3 has 18 amino acids. Germline values: CDR1 DFQATT, CDR2 SNEGSKA (reference sequence).